Shown below are 27 T cell receptor beta chains from a single sample sequenced in a study of OX40 agonist ivuxolimab in advanced cancers. Sequencing was performed with immunoSEQ multiplex PCR; in TCRdb, only in-frame clones are kept and a portion is missing. Of 45,000 or so clones in the sample, roughly 90% were seen once. The source material was CD4+ or CD8+ T cells sorted from blood, sampled in a trial of the OX40 agonist ivuxolimab. Every receptor here comes from an adult with an advanced solid tumor such as melanoma, head and neck, liver or kidney cancer.

V gene TRBV4-1 combines with J gene TRBJ2-2, with 11 bases identical to TRBD2. The CDR3 spans 17 residues. V gave up 3 bases and J gave up 8 bases; unmatched junction bases: 11. Germline V lookup: CDR1 MGHRA, CDR2 YSYEKL. This CDR3 is CASSHFSGRAEGGELFF. The CDR3 DNA reads as TGCGCCAGCAGCCATTTTAGCGGGAGGGCCGAGGGGGGGGAGCTGTTTTTT.

The CDR3 region is CASSWRASGDTSDTQYF. The CDR3 bases are TGCGCCAGCAGCTGGCGCGCTAGCGGGGATACCTCAGATACGCAGTATTTT. The rearrangement links TRBV5-1 to TRBJ2-3, with 9 bases that match TRBD2. The germline CDR1 and CDR2 sequences are SGHRS and YFSETQ. CDR3 length: 17 residues. J was trimmed by 4 bases and V by 3 bases; bases with no gene match: 12.

The chain has TRBV7-3 and TRBJ2-3; D perhaps matches TRBD2 (6 bases). The CDR3 is 13 residues long. V shed 5 bases and J shed 5 bases, with 11 bases lying between them. The germline gives CDR1 SGHTA, CDR2 FQGTGA. The CDR3 coding sequence is TGTGCCAGCAGCCCCGGGGGTTTAGATACGCAGTATTTT. This sequence encodes CASSPGGLDTQYF.

The chain joins TRBV7-9 to TRBJ2-1, with 7 positions matching TRBD2. V shed 5 bases, J shed 4 bases, and the junction held 11 bases outside the gene matches. This CDR3 contains 16 residues. Germline V CDR1 and CDR2: SEHNR, FQNEAQ (reference sequence). The CDR3 DNA reads as TGTGCCAGCAGCCAATGGGCGACTAGCCGATACAATGAGCAGTTCTTC. It is translated as CASSQWATSRYNEQFF. The whole variable domain, filled in from reference TRBV7-9 and TRBJ2-1, reads DTGVSQNPRHKITKRGQNVTFRCDPISEHNRLYWYRQTLGQGPEFLTYFQNEAQLEKSRLLSDRFSAERPKGSFSTLEIQRTEQGDSAMYLCASSQWATSRYNEQFFGPGTRLTVL.

This chain links TRBV28 with TRBJ1-5, with TRBD1 identical over 11 bases. Germline-derived CDR1 and CDR2 are MDHEN and SYDVKM. This CDR3 region has 17 residues. V lost 5 bases to trimming and J lost 3 bases; unmatched junction nucleotides: 9. The CDR3: CASSTQPGQGDNQPQHF. The CDR3 region has the DNA TGTGCCAGCAGTACCCAACCGGGACAGGGGGACAATCAGCCCCAGCATTTT.

The chain employs TRBV11-2 and TRBJ2-7, with no clear D. The germline V gene has CDR1 SGHAT and CDR2 FQNNGV. V was clipped by 1 base and J by 9 bases, with 16 bases between them. The CDR3 extends over 14 amino acids. The DNA for the CDR3 is TGTGCCAGCAGCTTAGTCCGTGGGCAGTTCTGGCAGTACTTC. This codes for CASSLVRGQFWQYF.

The V call is TRBV29-1, the J call TRBJ2-3, with D perhaps matching TRBD1 (5 bases). Germline V CDR1 and CDR2: SQVTM, ANQGSEA. The CDR3 is 14 amino acids. Trimming took off 3 bases at V and 4 bases at J, with 14 bases between the two ends. This CDR3 is CSVDSRQGADTQYF. The CDR3 DNA reads TGCAGCGTTGACTCTCGGCAGGGCGCAGATACGCAGTATTTT.

The chain carries TRBV5-1 and TRBJ2-1; possibly TRBD2 for D (6 bases). Germline-derived CDR1 and CDR2 are SGHRS and YFSETQ. CDR3 length: 15 amino acids. Trimming pared 1 base from V and 9 bases from J, leaving 17 bases between. Here the CDR3 DNA reads TGCGCCAGCAGCTTGAATCGGGAGTACCCATTTGAGCAGTTCTTC. It specifies CASSLNREYPFEQFF.

The rearrangement links TRBV7-2 to TRBJ2-7, with D unresolved. Germline V gene lookup returns CDR1 SGHTA and CDR2 FQGNSA. The CDR3 length is 14 residues. Between the trimmed V and J ends, which lost 5 bases and 1 base, there was a span of 12 bases. The CDR3 loop is CASSGRTASYEQYF. The CDR3 nucleotides are TGTGCCAGCAGCGGCAGAACGGCATCCTACGAGCAGTACTTC.

V usage is TRBV4-2 and J usage is TRBJ1-5, with 9 positions matching TRBD1. After removal of 4 bases from V and 6 bases from J, the junction contained 7 bases not matched to a gene. Per the germline V gene, CDR1 is LGHNA and CDR2 is YNFKEQ. CDR3 length: 15 residues. CDR3 bases: TGTGCCAGCAGCCGGGACAGGGAAGTAGGTCAGCCCCAGCATTTT. It specifies CASSRDREVGQPQHF.

V and J are TRBV10-3 and TRBJ2-5, with 10 bases lining up with TRBD2. The trim removed 5 bases at V and 4 bases at J, leaving 16 bases unmatched. Germline values: CDR1 ENHRY, CDR2 SYGVKD. The CDR3 is 18 residues long. The CDR3 nucleotides are TGTGCCATCAGTCAACCTAGCGGGAGTCCGTTGAGTCTAGAGACCCAGTACTTC. The encoded protein is CAISQPSGSPLSLETQYF.

The V gene is TRBV27, the J gene TRBJ1-1; D is possibly TRBD1 (5 bases). Germline CDR1 MNHEY, CDR2 SMNVEV (reference sequence). V shed 5 bases and J shed 1 base, with 17 bases lying between them. The length of the CDR3 is 16 residues. CDR3 sequence: CASSPLGAWGNTEAFF. In DNA, the CDR3 is TGTGCCAGCAGTCCGCTCGGGGCGTGGGGGAACACTGAAGCTTTCTTT.

J is TRBJ1-5 and V is TRBV28; D is perhaps TRBD1 (6 bases). Between the trimmed V and J ends, which lost 8 bases and 0 bases, there was a span of 17 bases. Germline V lookup: CDR1 MDHEN, CDR2 SYDVKM. The CDR3 spans 16 residues. The CDR3 DNA reads TGTGCCAGCCACCGGGACATCCTTTATAGCAATCAGCCCCAGCATTTT. This translates into CASHRDILYSNQPQHF.

The V gene is TRBV9, the J gene TRBJ2-7; D remains ambiguous. V was shortened by 0 bases and J by 3 bases, with 16 bases between the two germline ends. The CDR3 extends over 16 amino acids. Germline assignment: CDR1 SGDLS and CDR2 YYNGEE. The CDR3: CASSVAPSPWIYEQYF. The DNA for the CDR3 is TGTGCCAGCAGCGTAGCGCCATCCCCGTGGATCTACGAGCAGTACTTC. Full variable domain (remainder filled in from reference TRBV9 and TRBJ2-7): DSGVTQTPKHLITATGQRVTLRCSPRSGDLSVYWYQQSLDQGLQFLIQYYNGEERAKGNILERFSAQQFPDLHSELNLSSLELGDSALYFCASSVAPSPWIYEQYFGPGTRLTVT.

This rearrangement joins TRBV14 to TRBJ1-2; tentative D call: TRBD1 (6 bases). V was shortened by 4 bases and J by 3 bases, with 9 bases between the two germline ends. Looked up from germline, CDR1 is SGHDN and CDR2 is FVKESK. The CDR3 has 13 amino acids. CDR3 residues: CASSPGQYYGYTF. The CDR3 DNA reads TGTGCCAGCAGCCCGGGACAATACTATGGCTACACCTTC.

The chain links TRBV27 to TRBJ1-4; D is uncertain. Between the trimmed V and J ends, which lost 5 bases and 0 bases, there was a span of 7 bases. Germline V lookup: CDR1 MNHEY, CDR2 SMNVEV (reference sequence). This CDR3 is 14 amino acids long. CDR3 nucleotide sequence: TGTGCCAGCAGTCAGTGGTCAACTAATGAAAAACTGTTTTTT. Translated: CASSQWSTNEKLFF.

The chain employs TRBV30 and TRBJ1-5; D is undetermined. Germline CDR1 and CDR2: GTSNPN and SVGIG (reference sequence). Trimming left V 3 bases short and J 3 bases short, with 9 bases between. The CDR3 sequence is 13 residues long. This CDR3 reads CAWRATYNQPQHF. The CDR3 nucleotides read TGTGCCTGGAGGGCGACGTACAATCAGCCCCAGCATTTT.

The V call is TRBV19, the J call TRBJ2-2; the D gene is possibly TRBD1 (5 bases). Germline V gives CDR1 LNHDA, CDR2 SQIVND (reference sequence). The V gene lost 3 bases and the J gene lost 7 bases, with 12 bases spanning the gap. CDR3 length: 14 amino acids. DNA for the CDR3: TGTGCCAGTAGTATTGGCAGGGCCAACGGGGAGCTGTTTTTT. Its protein product is CASSIGRANGELFF.

The chain uses TRBV6-5 and TRBJ2-5; 9 bases map to TRBD1. Per the germline V gene, CDR1 is MNHEY and CDR2 is SVGAGI. V shed 8 bases and J 2 bases; nucleotides not matched to a gene: 6. This CDR3 comprises 14 residues. The CDR3 DNA follows: TGTGCCAGCGGCTACAGGGGGCTGCAAGAGACCCAGTACTTC. Translated, it gives CASGYRGLQETQYF.

This clone appeared a few times. V and J are TRBV10-3 and TRBJ2-7; TRBD2 is a possible D gene (7 bases). The V and J ends lost 10 bases and 6 bases respectively, with 16 bases between them. This CDR3 has 12 residues. Germline V gene lookup returns CDR1 ENHRY and CDR2 SYGVKD. CDR3 loop: CATKGEGGEQYF. CDR3 DNA sequence: TGTGCCACCAAGGGGGAGGGGGGCGAGCAGTACTTC.

V gene TRBV29-1 combines with J gene TRBJ1-1, with TRBD1 matching 8 bases. CDR1 and CDR2 from the germline V gene are SQVTM and ANQGSEA. The ends lost 5 bases at V and 4 bases at J; junction bases unmatched: 6. CDR3 size: 13 residues. The CDR3 nucleotides are TGCAGCGTTTCCGGGACAGGATTCACTGAAGCTTTCTTT. Amino acid sequence: CSVSGTGFTEAFF.

The chain recombines TRBV11-2 with TRBJ1-3; D gene ambiguous. Trimming removed 0 bases at V and 4 bases at J, with 10 bases between. The CDR3 is made up of 15 amino acids. CDR1 is SGHAT, CDR2 FQNNGV, per germline. The CDR3 reads CASSLEGDLGNTIYF. For the CDR3, the DNA is TGTGCCAGCAGCTTAGAAGGAGATCTGGGAAACACCATATATTTT.

The chain couples TRBV5-6 to TRBJ2-1; no firm D call. Germline V CDR1 and CDR2: SGHDT, YYEEEE. V lost 0 bases, J lost 3 bases, and 7 bases lay in between. This CDR3 contains 14 residues. The DNA for the CDR3 is TGTGCCAGCAGCTTGGTGGGTTACTACAATGAGCAGTTCTTC. Its translation is CASSLVGYYNEQFF.

This clone has only a few counts. V gene TRBV30 combines with J gene TRBJ2-7; D ambiguous. CDR3 length equals 12 residues. V lost 0 bases to trimming and J lost 1 base, with 4 bases between them. Germline values: CDR1 GTSNPN, CDR2 SVGIG (reference sequence). The CDR3 bases are TGTGCCTGGAGTGTCGGGTCCTACGAGCAGTACTTC. Translation: CAWSVGSYEQYF.

The rearrangement joins TRBV5-1 to TRBJ2-2; perhaps D is TRBD1 or TRBD2 (5 bases each). The CDR3 has 14 amino acids. CDR1 and CDR2 (germline): SGHRS, YFSETQ. V was trimmed by 7 bases and J by 3 bases, leaving 13 bases between them. DNA for the CDR3: TGCGCCAGCGTACAGGAAGCGGACACCGGGGAGCTGTTTTTT. This translates into CASVQEADTGELFF. Full variable domain (missing parts from reference TRBV5-1 and TRBJ2-2): KAGVTQTPRYLIKTRGQQVTLSCSPISGHRSVSWYQQTPGQGLQFLFEYFSETQRNKGNFPGRFSGRQFSNSRSEMNVSTLELGDSALYLCASVQEADTGELFFGEGSRLTVL.

The gene calls are TRBV2 and TRBJ2-1; D is undetermined. The CDR3 sequence is 13 residues long. Trimming took 10 bases from V and 4 from J, leaving 14 bases between them. Germline V CDR1 and CDR2: SNHLY, FYNNEI. CDR3 nucleotides: TGTGCCACCAGGATAATCCTTTACAATGAGCAGTTCTTC. Its protein product is CATRIILYNEQFF.

The J gene is TRBJ1-5, the V gene TRBV7-2; D is unclear. V shed 3 bases and J shed 7 bases, with 7 bases lying between them. This CDR3 is 12 amino acids long. Germline-derived CDR1 and CDR2 are SGHTA and FQGNSA. CDR3 protein: CASSFAGQPQHF. CDR3 in DNA: TGTGCCAGCAGCTTTGCCGGCCAGCCCCAGCATTTT.